This T cell receptor (beta chain) originates from a study of radiotherapy plus CTLA-4 blockade in lung cancer. With regard to this clone: Antigen specificity is unknown.

Study outcomes and limitations: Radiotherapy with ipilimumab was followed by blood expansion of tumor-derived clones. The best prediction of response reportedly came from early blood T cell clone dynamics, with interferon-beta.

Sequencing was performed with immunoSEQ multiplex PCR; in TCRdb, only in-frame clones are kept and a portion is missing. The table lists 40,000 to 50,000 clones, 80% to 85% of them singletons. Sequences were derived from peripheral blood, sampled from a patient treated with radiotherapy plus ipilimumab. This clonotype was sampled from a human donor with non-small cell lung cancer who had stable disease on radiotherapy plus ipilimumab.

The CDR3 reads CASSADRGVNTGELFF. As DNA, the CDR3 is TGTGCCAGTAGTGCAGACAGGGGAGTGAACACCGGGGAGCTGTTTTTT. This chain joins TRBV19 and TRBJ2-2; TRBD1 aligns across 8 bases. V lost 5 bases and J lost 1; bases outside the gene matches: 6. The germline CDR1 and CDR2 sequences are LNHDA and SQIVND (reference sequence). The CDR3 is 16 amino acids. Full variable domain (remainder filled in from reference TRBV19 and TRBJ2-2): DGGITQSPKYLFRKEGQNVTLSCEQNLNHDAMYWYRQDPGQGLRLIYYSQIVNDFQKGDIAEGYSVSREKKESFPLTVTSAQKNPTAFYLCASSADRGVNTGELFFGEGSRLTVL.